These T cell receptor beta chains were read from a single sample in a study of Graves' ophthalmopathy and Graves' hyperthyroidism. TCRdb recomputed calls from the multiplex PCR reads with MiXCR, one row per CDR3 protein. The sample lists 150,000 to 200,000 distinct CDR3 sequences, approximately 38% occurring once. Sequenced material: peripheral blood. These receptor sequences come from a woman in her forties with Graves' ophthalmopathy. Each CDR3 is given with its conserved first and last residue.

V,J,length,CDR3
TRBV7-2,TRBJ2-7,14,CASSKGQGALEQYF
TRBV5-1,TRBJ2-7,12,CASSWVGYEQYF
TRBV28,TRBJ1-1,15,CASSFPAGENTEAFF
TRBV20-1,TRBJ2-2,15,CSARRSGGNTGELFF
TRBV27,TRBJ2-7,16,CASSLKDSRDPYEQYF
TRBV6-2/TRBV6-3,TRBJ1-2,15,CASRNFGQGSPGYTF
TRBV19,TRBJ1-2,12,CASGTGVYGYTF
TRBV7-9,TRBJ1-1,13,CASTRDGYTEAFF
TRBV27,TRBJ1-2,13,CASSLGSSYGYTF
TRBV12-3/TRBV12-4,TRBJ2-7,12,CASSSNTYEQYF
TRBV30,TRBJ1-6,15,CAWSVLGRESSPLHF
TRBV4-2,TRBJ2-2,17,CASRQPESGRAPGELFF
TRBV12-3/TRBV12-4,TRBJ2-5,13,CASSPGESGTQYF
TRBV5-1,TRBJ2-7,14,CASSLTSETYEQYF
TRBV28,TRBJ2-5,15,CASSLRGTGQETQYF
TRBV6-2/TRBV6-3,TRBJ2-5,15,CASSYTTGIQETQYF
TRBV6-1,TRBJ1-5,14,CASSDLGYNQPQHF
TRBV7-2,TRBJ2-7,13,CASSPDLAALQYF
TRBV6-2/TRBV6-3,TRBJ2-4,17,CASNQGPGGDSKNIQYF
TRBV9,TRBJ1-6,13,CASSVVLNSPLHF
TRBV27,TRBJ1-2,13,CASSPLAGDGYTF
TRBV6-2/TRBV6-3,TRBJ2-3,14,CASILAGSTDTQYF
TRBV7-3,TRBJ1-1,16,CASSLDGTGWATEAFF
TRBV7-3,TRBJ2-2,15,CASSPLAGDTGELFF
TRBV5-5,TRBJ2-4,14,CASSLELAKNIQYF
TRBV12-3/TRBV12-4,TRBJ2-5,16,CASSLEGGGGQETQYF
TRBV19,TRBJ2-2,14,CASSGTSGTGELFF
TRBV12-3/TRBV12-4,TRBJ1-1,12,CASSWARGEAFF
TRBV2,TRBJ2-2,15,CASRATGHYTGELFF
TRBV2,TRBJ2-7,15,CASGETSGTLSEQYF
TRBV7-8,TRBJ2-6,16,CASSLMSSTGANVLTF
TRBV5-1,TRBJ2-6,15,CASGMTGAGANVLTF
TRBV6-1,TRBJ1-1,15,CASSQVVGMNTEAFF
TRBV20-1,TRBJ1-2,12,CSARARAYGYTF
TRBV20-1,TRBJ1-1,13,CSARGDRETEAFF
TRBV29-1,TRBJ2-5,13,CSVEWDRDETQYF
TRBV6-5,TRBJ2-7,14,CASLPGQGALEQYF
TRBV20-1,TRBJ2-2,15,CSAGVGQGGTGELFF
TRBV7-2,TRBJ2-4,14,CASSITGTANIQYF
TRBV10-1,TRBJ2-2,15,CASTDGTSNTGELFF
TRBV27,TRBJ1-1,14,CASSARTAYTEAFF
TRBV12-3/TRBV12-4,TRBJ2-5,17,CASSPTEGRDEEETQYF
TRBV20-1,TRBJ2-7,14,CSASWQGRAAEQYF
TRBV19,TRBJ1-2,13,CASSPTGDYGYTF
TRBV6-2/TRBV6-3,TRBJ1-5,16,CASSYQDRGGNQPQHF
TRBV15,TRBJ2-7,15,CATSRVWLGGYEQYF
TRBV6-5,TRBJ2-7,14,CASSYSRVPAEQYF
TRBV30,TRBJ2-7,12,CAWDTGSYEQYF
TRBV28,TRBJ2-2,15,CASSYQGAGTGELFF
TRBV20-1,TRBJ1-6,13,CSASDGKGSPLHF
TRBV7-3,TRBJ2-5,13,CASGNAGGETQYF
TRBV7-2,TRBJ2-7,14,CASSYSTGNYEQYF
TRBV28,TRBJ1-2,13,CASNLGLNYGYTF